This T cell receptor beta chain was sequenced in a study of radiotherapy plus CTLA-4 blockade in lung cancer. The V end lost 0 bases, the J end lost 3 bases, and 12 bases lay between the germline ends. The CDR3 is made up of 15 amino acids. CDR1 SGHTA and CDR2 FQGNSA come from the germline V gene. Notes on this clone: The antigen remains unidentified.

Focal radiation was given together with CTLA-4 blockade (ipilimumab) to patients with chemo-refractory metastatic non-small-cell lung cancer. The table came from immunoSEQ multiplex PCR; TCRdb's copy has only in-frame clones and leaves some out. Counted here are about 59,000 clones, almost 85% occurring once; the ten biggest clones make up 5% to 6.5%. Whole-study results and caveats: Reported findings show early blood T cell clone dynamics, with interferon-beta, best predicted response. Blood saw expansion of tumor-derived TCR clones after radiotherapy plus ipilimumab.

Source: peripheral blood, taken from a patient treated with radiotherapy plus ipilimumab. The chain joins TRBV7-2 to TRBJ2-7; D is possibly TRBD1 (5 bases). This TCR was recovered from a human donor with non-small cell lung cancer whose response to radiotherapy plus ipilimumab could not be evaluated. The CDR3 DNA reads as TGTGCCAGCAGCTTAGCCGGACAAGGCCTCTACGAGCAGTACTTC. Protein product: CASSLAGQGLYEQYF.